The 2 T cell receptor beta chains below come from one sample, sequenced in a study of blood T cell repertoires in COVID-19. Clones were sequenced by immunoSEQ multiplex PCR, and TCRdb holds only the in-frame ones, with some missing. The sample includes fewer than 200,000 clones, 70% to 90% of them seen just once. Sequencing was performed on peripheral blood. These receptors all come from a man in his forties or fifties with acute or convalescent COVID-19.

The genes are TRBV11-3 and TRBJ2-2, with 11 bases aligning to TRBD2. The trim removed 4 bases at V and 2 bases at J, leaving 12 bases unmatched. Looked up from germline, CDR1 is SGHNT and CDR2 is YENEEA. The CDR3 is made up of 19 amino acids. CDR3 sequence: CASSYSRSGTSGNTGELFF. In DNA form, the CDR3 reads TGTGCCAGCAGCTACTCACGTAGCGGGACTAGCGGCAACACCGGGGAGCTGTTTTTT.

CDR3 sequence (DNA): TGTGCCAGCTCACCACTTGGGGGGTCCTACGAGCAGTACTTC. Amino acids: CASSPLGGSYEQYF. V usage is TRBV18 and J usage is TRBJ2-7, with D tentatively TRBD2 (6 bases). CDR3 size: 14 residues. CDR1 and CDR2 from the germline V gene are KGHSH and LQKENI. Deletions cut 1 base from V and 1 base from J, with 8 bases between.